The source of this T cell receptor (beta chain) is a study of shared clonotypes between healthy human individuals. Study-wide results and limits: For sorted subsets, rarefaction showed incomplete sequencing despite large depth.

Naive CD8 populations comprised CD45RO-negative cells positively selected for CCR7, excluding terminally differentiated effector memory CD45RA+ cells. To note about this clone: Its antigen remains unidentified.

At the deep level, the assay was run. Data came from immunoSEQ multiplex PCR; TCRdb stores just in-frame clones and leaves some out. The table has hundreds of thousands of clones, about 96% seen once. This CDR3 comprises 15 residues. V was pared by 7 bases and J by 2 bases, with 9 bases of the junction left unmatched. Germline loops: CDR1 MNHEY, CDR2 SVGAGI. The sequence derives from a woman aged 25-40 years in good health. The V call is TRBV6-5, the J call TRBJ2-7, with TRBD2 matching over 9 bases. Sequenced sample: naive CD8+ T cells sorted from blood. Here the CDR3 DNA reads TGTGCCAGCAAAACCGGACTAGCGAGAACCTACGAGCAGTACTTC. Its protein product is CASKTGLARTYEQYF.